The 18 T cell receptor beta chains below were found in one sample sequenced in a study of ipilimumab plus nivolumab after autologous stem cell transplantation. Assay used: immunoSEQ multiplex PCR; TCRdb lists only in-frame clones, some missing. The profile covers 15,000 to 20,000 clones, with approximately 81% appearing a single time and roughly 23% taken by the ten largest. The sample here was PBMCs, taken in a trial of ipilimumab plus nivolumab as post-transplant consolidation. The receptors originated from a male donor with diffuse large B-cell lymphoma.

The chain joins TRBV5-3 to TRBJ1-6; 7 bases line up with TRBD1. TRBV5-3 is reported as an ORF; its role is uncertain. CDR3 length: 15 residues. J lost 0 bases, V lost 5 bases, and 2 bases had no gene match. The CDR3 DNA reads as TGTGCCAGAAGGACAGGGAACTCCTATAATTCACCCCTCCACTTT. The encoded protein is CARRTGNSYNSPLHF.

This clone was seen a handful of times. The J gene is TRBJ2-7, the V gene TRBV28; no firm D call. The CDR3 sequence is 11 residues long. V was shortened by 5 bases and J by 7 bases, with 9 bases between the two germline ends. Germline loops: CDR1 MDHEN, CDR2 SYDVKM. The DNA of the CDR3 is TGTGCCAGCAGTATGTCGAGGGAGCAGTACTTC. Translation gives CASSMSREQYF.

The chain employs TRBV28 and TRBJ1-2; D perhaps matches TRBD1 (5 bases). The CDR3 runs 14 residues. Trimming took 1 base from V and 5 from J, leaving 11 bases between them. Germline-derived CDR1 and CDR2 are MDHEN and SYDVKM. The CDR3 coding sequence is TGTGCCAGCAGTTTATCGGGCGGGGGATATGGCTACACCTTC. This encodes CASSLSGGGYGYTF.

This clone was recorded a few times. A far larger clone is off by one base, so a read error is likely. This CDR3 is also generated by other DNA sequences in the sample. V is TRBV4-1 and J is TRBJ1-3; D not resolved. CDR3 size: 15 residues. Germline lookup yields CDR1 MGHRA and CDR2 YSYEKL. Trimming removed 4 bases at V and 1 base at J, with 11 bases between. CDR3 loop: CASSPAGLSGNTIYF. As DNA, the CDR3 is TGCGCCAGCAGCCCAGCAGGCCTTTCTGGAAACACCATATATTTT.

This chain joins TRBV29-1 and TRBJ2-3; the match to TRBD2 covers 7 bases. The V gene's germline CDR1 is SQVTM and CDR2 ANQGSEA. The CDR3 runs to 18 residues. The junction had 18 bases not matched to a gene; V was cut back by 5 bases and J by 1 base. CDR3 bases: TGCAGCGTTCAGACCTCAGGACGGACGGGGGGTGGCACAGATACGCAGTATTTT. It codes for CSVQTSGRTGGGTDTQYF.

This clone showed up just a few times. V and J are TRBV4-3 and TRBJ2-5, with D possibly matching TRBD1 (5 bases). This CDR3 spans 15 amino acids. From germline, CDR1 is LGHNA and CDR2 YSLEER. Trimming pared 0 bases from V and 7 bases from J, leaving 15 bases between. This CDR3 is CASSQEVRRVGTQYF. For the CDR3, the DNA is TGCGCCAGCAGCCAAGAAGTTCGCAGGGTCGGGACCCAGTACTTC.

The rearrangement uses TRBV29-1 and TRBJ1-2; D uncertain. This CDR3 comprises 11 residues. Germline loops: CDR1 SQVTM, CDR2 ANQGSEA. V gave up 6 bases and J gave up 5 bases, with 10 bases separating them. CDR3 in DNA: TGCAGCGTACCTCTGGGATATGGCTACACCTTC. It yields the protein CSVPLGYGYTF.

The chain employs TRBV10-3 and TRBJ1-1, with D hard to call. The V end was cut by 4 bases, the J end by 7 bases, with 10 bases between. This CDR3 comprises 12 residues. Germline V gene sequence: CDR1 ENHRY, CDR2 SYGVKD. In DNA, the CDR3 is TGTGCCATCAGTGCCTCGGGGAATGAAGCTTTCTTT. It yields the protein CAISASGNEAFF.

This clone was observed a single time. This chain connects TRBV5-1 to TRBJ2-6; the D is unclear. CDR1 SGHRS and CDR2 YFSETQ come from the germline V gene. The V end was cut by 6 bases, the J end by 0 bases, with 7 bases between. The CDR3 totals 14 residues. The CDR3, as DNA: TGCGCCAGCACCGCAACCTCTGGGGCCAACGTCCTGACTTTC. Residues: CASTATSGANVLTF.

The rearrangement uses TRBV27 and TRBJ2-2; TRBD2 is a possible D gene (6 bases). CDR1 is MNHEY and CDR2 is SMNVEV in the germline V gene (reference sequence). The length of the CDR3 is 17 residues. Trimming shortened V by 10 bases and J by 0 bases, and 21 bases separated the two germline ends. DNA of the CDR3: TGTGCCACCAAACTGCCGACGGGGGTTGCGAACACCGGGGAGCTGTTTTTT. Translation: CATKLPTGVANTGELFF.

This clone was observed a few times. The chain links TRBV9 to TRBJ1-6; D is unresolved. Trimming took off 2 bases at V and 8 bases at J, with 11 bases between the two ends. The CDR3 covers 14 residues. In germline, CDR1 is SGDLS, CDR2 YYNGEE. The CDR3 spells CASSVEPTDSPLHF. CDR3 DNA sequence: TGTGCCAGCAGCGTCGAACCTACGGATTCACCCCTCCACTTT.

The gene calls are TRBV7-9 and TRBJ2-7; 7 nucleotides line up with TRBD2. The trim removed 0 bases at V and 4 bases at J, leaving 15 bases unmatched. CDR1 is SEHNR and CDR2 is FQNEAQ in the germline V gene (reference sequence). There are 18 residues in the CDR3. CDR3 loop: CASSLAGFTGPGGYEQYF. CDR3 bases: TGTGCCAGCAGCTTAGCGGGTTTTACGGGACCGGGGGGATACGAGCAGTACTTC.

This chain uses TRBV9 with TRBJ2-7; 7 bases map to TRBD1. Trimming took 4 bases from V and 5 from J; bases not matched to a gene: 12. The CDR3 runs 15 residues. Germline CDR1 is SGDLS and CDR2 is YYNGEE. The CDR3 loop reads CASSPADREVNEQYF. CDR3 in DNA: TGTGCCAGCAGCCCGGCCGACAGGGAAGTCAACGAGCAGTACTTC.

The chain is built from TRBV2 and TRBJ2-5; TRBD2 aligns across 8 bases. Germline V gives CDR1 SNHLY, CDR2 FYNNEI. J gave up 1 base and V 2 bases, and 6 bases lay outside the gene matches. CDR3 length: 16 residues. Here the CDR3 reads CASSESPAGVQETQYF. CDR3 bases: TGTGCCAGCAGTGAAAGCCCAGCGGGGGTCCAAGAGACCCAGTACTTC.

V gene TRBV11-2 combines with J gene TRBJ2-7; a weak D match, TRBD2 (6 bases). The germline V and J ends were trimmed by 3 bases and 7 bases, with 22 bases remaining between them. The CDR3 contains 16 residues. Germline V lookup: CDR1 SGHAT, CDR2 FQNNGV. The CDR3 region is CASSFYTLATDREQYF. CDR3 in DNA: TGTGCCAGCAGCTTTTACACGCTAGCGACGGATAGGGAGCAGTACTTC.

The chain recombines TRBV2 with TRBJ1-1; no definite D call. CDR1 is SNHLY, CDR2 FYNNEI, per germline. Trimming removed 4 bases at V and 1 base at J, with 7 bases between. CDR3 length: 13 amino acids. CDR3 nucleotide sequence: TGTGCCAGCAGTGGAACGCAGAACACTGAAGCTTTCTTT. Translating gives CASSGTQNTEAFF.

This clone has a single count. The chain carries TRBV29-1 and TRBJ2-3; D is possibly TRBD1 (6 bases). The germline V gene has CDR1 SQVTM and CDR2 ANQGSEA. The CDR3 sequence is 15 residues long. V lost 8 bases, J lost 2 bases, and 20 bases lay in between. CDR3 sequence (DNA): TGCAGCACAAGGGGGTCAGTTTACTCCACAGATACGCAGTATTTT. As protein: CSTRGSVYSTDTQYF.

The chain has TRBV4-2 and TRBJ1-2, with D possibly TRBD1 on 5 matching bases. Trimming shortened V by 3 bases and J by 7 bases, and 12 bases separated the two germline ends. In germline, CDR1 is LGHNA, CDR2 YNFKEQ. CDR3 length equals 13 residues. CDR3 loop: CASSQRRGSGYTF. CDR3 DNA sequence: TGTGCCAGCAGCCAGAGGAGGGGTTCTGGCTACACCTTC.